The 24 T cell receptor beta chains presented below share a single source sample, sequenced in a study of CD8+CD57+ T cells in acquired aplastic anemia. Genomic DNA templated the TCR beta VDJ and CDR3 profiling. TCRdb re-derived calls from the reads in MiXCR, one entry per CDR3 protein. The sample carries 150,000 to 200,000 distinct CDR3 sequences, over 60% recorded once. Sequenced sample: sorted CD4+, CD8+, or CD8+CD57+ T cells (not recorded which) from PBMCs. The receptor source for this set is a human donor with severe aplastic anemia or a healthy control (not recorded which).

The chain employs TRBV19 and TRBJ2-2; unclear D gene. Germline CDR1 is LNHDA and CDR2 is SQIVND (reference sequence). Trimming took off 1 base at V and 0 bases at J, with 9 bases between the two ends. The CDR3 is 16 amino acids. CDR3 region: CASSIGITTNTGELFF. The CDR3 bases are TGTGCCAGTAGTATAGGGATCACAACGAACACCGGGGAGCTGTTTTTT.

The CDR3 DNA reads TGTGCCAGCAGGAAAGACAGGGGGCCCATTGAAGCTTTCTTT. This translates into CASRKDRGPIEAFF. The chain recombines TRBV2 with TRBJ1-1; TRBD1 matches 10 bases. Germline CDR1 reads SNHLY; CDR2 reads FYNNEI. V was clipped by 6 bases and J by 7 bases; unmatched bases: 8. The CDR3 consists of 14 residues.

The chain uses TRBV9 and TRBJ1-5; 8 bases are shared with TRBD1. The germline V gene has CDR1 SGDLS and CDR2 YYNGEE. J gave up 9 bases and V 6 bases, and 8 bases lay outside the gene matches. This CDR3 contains 13 residues. The CDR3 DNA is TGTGCCAGCAACGGACAGGGCCAATTGCCCCAGCATTTT. Its protein product is CASNGQGQLPQHF.

This clonotype was observed a few times. The chain is built from TRBV20-1 and TRBJ1-1, with D unclear. CDR3 length: 13 residues. Between the trimmed V and J ends, which lost 1 base and 3 bases, there was a span of 9 bases. Germline V gene lookup returns CDR1 DFQATT and CDR2 SNEGSKA (reference sequence). The chain's CDR3 is CSARGQKDTEAFF. CDR3 in DNA: TGCAGTGCTAGAGGTCAGAAAGACACTGAAGCTTTCTTT.

The chain combines TRBV10-3 with TRBJ1-1; unclear D gene. The CDR3 is 13 residues long. Looked up from germline, CDR1 is ENHRY and CDR2 is SYGVKD. The ends were cut back, 6 bases at V and 0 bases at J, with 8 bases in the middle. The CDR3 protein is CAIRRDMNTEAFF. CDR3 nucleotide sequence: TGTGCCATCAGAAGAGATATGAACACTGAAGCTTTCTTT.

The chain carries TRBV6-1 and TRBJ2-2; tentative D call: TRBD1 (5 bases). The V end lost 3 bases, the J end lost 4 bases, and 15 bases lay between the germline ends. The CDR3 extends over 16 amino acids. The germline CDR1 and CDR2 sequences are MNHNS and SASEGT. CDR3 protein: CASSETALRGTGELFF. CDR3 DNA sequence: TGTGCCAGCAGTGAGACTGCTTTAAGGGGCACCGGGGAGCTGTTTTTT.

In its sample, this clonotype was seen a few times. V usage is TRBV6-1 and J usage is TRBJ1-1; weak D call: TRBD1 (6 bases). Germline V gives CDR1 MNHNS, CDR2 SASEGT. V was pared by 1 base and J by 2 bases, with 14 bases between. The CDR3 contains 16 residues. CDR3 protein: CASSEEPGDYNTEAFF. DNA of the CDR3: TGTGCCAGCAGTGAAGAGCCAGGGGACTACAACACTGAAGCTTTCTTT.

The J gene is TRBJ1-6, the V gene TRBV7-3, with D perhaps TRBD1 (6 bases). This CDR3 is 14 amino acids long. Germline values: CDR1 SGHTA, CDR2 FQGTGA. Deletions cut 6 bases from V and 4 bases from J, with 10 bases between. The DNA for the CDR3 is TGTGCCAGCAGTGCGGACAGTTATAATTCACCCCTCCACTTT. This sequence encodes CASSADSYNSPLHF.

This clonotype was observed at least ten times. The chain couples TRBV19 to TRBJ2-1; 7 nucleotides align to TRBD2. CDR3 size: 13 residues. Trimming took 5 bases from V and 7 from J; bases not matched to a gene: 5. The germline gives CDR1 LNHDA, CDR2 SQIVND (reference sequence). The CDR3 DNA follows: TGTGCCAGTAGTCTACTAGCGCAGAATGAGCAGTTCTTC. This encodes CASSLLAQNEQFF.

This clonotype has just a few counts. V usage is TRBV20-1 and J usage is TRBJ2-3; 7 nucleotides agree with TRBD2. V lost 1 base and J lost 2; bases outside the gene matches: 6. Germline lookup yields CDR1 DFQATT and CDR2 SNEGSKA (reference sequence). This CDR3 is 15 amino acids long. CDR3 in DNA: TGCAGTGCTAGAGGTAGAGCGGGGCACACAGATACGCAGTATTTT. This gives the protein CSARGRAGHTDTQYF.

The J gene is TRBJ2-5, the V gene TRBV7-6; D is tentatively TRBD1 or TRBD2 (5 bases each). Germline CDR1 reads SGHVS; CDR2 reads FNYEAQ. V was trimmed by 5 bases and J by 1 base, leaving 11 bases between them. This CDR3 region has 14 residues. Here the CDR3 reads CASSRLRGQETQYF. CDR3 coding DNA: TGTGCCAGCAGCCGTTTGAGGGGCCAAGAGACCCAGTACTTC. The variable domain in full, with the rest retrieved from reference TRBV7-6 and TRBJ2-5, is GAGVSQSPRYKVTKRGQDVALRCDPISGHVSLYWYRQALGQGPEFLTYFNYEAQQDKSGLPNDRFSAERPEGSISTLTIQRTEQRDSAMYRCASSRLRGQETQYFGPGTRLLVL.

The V gene is TRBV6-5, the J gene TRBJ1-1; D remains ambiguous. V lost 8 bases to trimming and J lost 5 bases, with 12 bases between them. This CDR3 comprises 12 residues. The germline V gene has CDR1 MNHEY and CDR2 SVGAGI. The CDR3 here is CASAKSGTEAFF. In DNA form, the CDR3 reads TGTGCCAGCGCTAAATCGGGTACTGAAGCTTTCTTT.

This clonotype has a single count. The chain carries TRBV7-9 and TRBJ2-1, with 8 bases aligning to TRBD2. Germline V gives CDR1 SEHNR, CDR2 FQNEAQ (reference sequence). V was clipped by 5 bases and J by 6 bases; unmatched bases: 15. This CDR3 comprises 17 residues. CDR3 in DNA: TGTGCCAGCAGCGACTCCTCTGGCGGGAGGTTCCCCAATGAGCAGTTCTTC. It is translated as CASSDSSGGRFPNEQFF.

The table lists this clonotype with a count of one. The chain employs TRBV20-1 and TRBJ2-3; D perhaps matches TRBD2 (6 bases). Germline loops: CDR1 DFQATT, CDR2 SNEGSKA (reference sequence). The CDR3 is made up of 12 amino acids. V lost 7 bases and J 6 bases, leaving 14 bases between the germline ends. CDR3 sequence reads: CSVRPSVDTQYF. The CDR3 nucleotides are TGCAGTGTAAGACCTAGCGTCGATACGCAGTATTTT.

This rearrangement joins TRBV6-4 to TRBJ2-7; 7 bases agree with TRBD2. Looked up from germline, CDR1 is MRHNA and CDR2 is SNTAGT. This CDR3 comprises 14 residues. V lost 7 bases to trimming and J lost 3 bases; unmatched junction nucleotides: 9. The chain's CDR3 is CASNLPGLLYEQYF. The CDR3 bases are TGTGCCAGCAACTTACCGGGACTACTCTACGAGCAGTACTTC.

This clonotype has more than one count but fewer than ten. The gene calls are TRBV27 and TRBJ2-1; 8 positions agree with TRBD2. The germline CDR1 and CDR2 sequences are MNHEY and SMNVEV (reference sequence). The CDR3 sequence is 15 residues long. V shed 6 bases, J shed 4 bases, and the junction held 8 bases outside the gene matches. The CDR3 DNA follows: TGTGCCAGCAGGGCCTATACTAGCGGATACAATGAGCAGTTCTTC. Its protein is CASRAYTSGYNEQFF.

The gene calls are TRBV24-1 and TRBJ2-7; possibly TRBD2 for D (6 bases). Germline CDR1 is KGHDR and CDR2 is SFDVKD. The CDR3 covers 14 residues. Trimming took 6 bases from V and 0 from J, leaving 11 bases between them. CDR3: CATSSSGSSYEQYF. Written as DNA, the CDR3 is TGTGCCACCAGTAGTAGCGGCAGCTCCTACGAGCAGTACTTC.

This chain connects TRBV7-6 to TRBJ2-7; 7 bases are shared with TRBD1. From germline, CDR1 is SGHVS and CDR2 FNYEAQ. V was pared by 5 bases and J by 4 bases, with 8 bases of the junction left unmatched. The CDR3 has 14 amino acids. The CDR3 is CASSPDRTFYEQYF. The CDR3 DNA reads TGTGCCAGCAGCCCGGACAGGACCTTTTACGAGCAGTACTTC. The full variable domain, with the rest looked up from reference TRBV7-6 and TRBJ2-7, is GAGVSQSPRYKVTKRGQDVALRCDPISGHVSLYWYRQALGQGPEFLTYFNYEAQQDKSGLPNDRFSAERPEGSISTLTIQRTEQRDSAMYRCASSPDRTFYEQYFGPGTRLTVT.

The chain employs TRBV7-2 and TRBJ2-5; TRBD2 matches at 13 bases. Germline CDR1 reads SGHTA; CDR2 reads FQGNSA. The CDR3 is 17 amino acids. V was clipped by 3 bases and J by 3 bases; unmatched bases: 7. In nucleotides, the CDR3 is TGTGCCAGCAGCTTGTACGGACTAGCGGGAGAGAAAGAGACCCAGTACTTC. Amino acids: CASSLYGLAGEKETQYF.

The chain couples TRBV15 to TRBJ2-3; 12 bases line up with TRBD1. The length of the CDR3 is 18 residues. Germline V gene lookup returns CDR1 LNHNV and CDR2 YYDKDF (reference sequence). J gave up 4 bases and V 2 bases, and 10 bases lay outside the gene matches. The CDR3 region is CATSRPFPGQGASDTQYF. DNA of the CDR3: TGTGCCACCAGCAGACCATTTCCGGGACAGGGGGCCTCAGATACGCAGTATTTT.

The chain couples TRBV24-1 to TRBJ2-2; the D is unclear. V was trimmed by 9 bases and J by 7 bases, leaving 11 bases between them. CDR1 KGHDR and CDR2 SFDVKD come from the germline V gene. The CDR3 runs to 12 residues. The CDR3 loop reads CATSRRNGELFF. In DNA form, the CDR3 reads TGTGCCACCTCTCGTAGGAACGGGGAGCTGTTTTTT.

The rearrangement links TRBV5-8 to TRBJ2-4, with D maybe TRBD2 (7 bases). The CDR3 consists of 18 residues. With 2 bases removed from V and 3 bases from J, the gap between germline ends came to 21 bases. Germline CDR1 SGHTS, CDR2 YDEGEE. This chain's CDR3 is CASSLGGGWGKDKNIQYF. DNA of the CDR3: TGTGCCAGCAGCTTAGGGGGGGGATGGGGTAAGGACAAAAACATTCAGTACTTC.

This clonotype was observed many times. The chain recombines TRBV5-8 with TRBJ2-7; possible D gene TRBD2, 5 bases. Germline CDR1 reads SGHTS; CDR2 reads YDEGEE. The ends were cut back, 4 bases at V and 0 bases at J, with 8 bases in the middle. This CDR3 spans 13 amino acids. The CDR3 DNA follows: TGTGCCAGCAGCGGGAGAGCCTCCTACGAGCAGTACTTC. This encodes CASSGRASYEQYF.

This clonotype was picked up a small number of times. The chain carries TRBV7-6 and TRBJ2-7; D is ambiguous. Germline V gives CDR1 SGHVS, CDR2 FNYEAQ. The V gene lost 2 bases and the J gene lost 3 bases, with 5 bases spanning the gap. The CDR3 contains 12 residues. In DNA form, the CDR3 reads TGTGCCAGCAGCTTAATAGGCTACGAGCAGTACTTC. This translates into CASSLIGYEQYF.